Below, 27 T cell receptor beta chains from the same sample are listed, as sequenced in a study of blood T cells in healthy people across ages. A sample-barcoded 5' primer and a J-beta primer mix were used in a second PCR of about 7 to 12 cycles. From the 5' RACE reads, TCRdb called clonotypes with MiXCR, one entry per CDR3 protein. The sample records some 900,000 distinct CDR3 sequences, around 46% being singletons. Sequenced material: blood. Receptors originate from a man aged 30 to 45 in good health.

The J gene is TRBJ2-7, the V gene TRBV29-1, with 7 bases matching TRBD1. The CDR3 runs 13 residues. Germline CDR1 reads SQVTM; CDR2 reads ANQGSEA. J gave up 4 bases and V 4 bases, and 7 bases lay outside the gene matches. The CDR3 sequence: CSVGDAGGYEQYF. In DNA, the CDR3 is TGCAGCGTTGGGGACGCAGGGGGTTACGAGCAGTACTTC.

A remark on this clonotype: This may come from a read error, since a much larger clone is one base off. This sequence joins TRBV27 and TRBJ1-5; D gene uncertain. The CDR3 length is 14 residues. CDR1 and CDR2 (germline): MNHEY, SMNVEV (reference sequence). CDR3 loop: CVSSFSGGNQPQHF. CDR3 DNA sequence: TGTGTCAGCAGTTTTTCCGGGGGCAATCAGCCCCAGCATTTT.

The chain is built from TRBV9 and TRBJ2-4; 9 positions match TRBD2. The CDR3 length is 17 residues. V lost 4 bases to trimming and J lost 5 bases; unmatched junction nucleotides: 13. Germline lookup yields CDR1 SGDLS and CDR2 YYNGEE. The CDR3 nucleotides are TGTGCCAGCAGCTCCTCCGGGGTTAGCGGGGGACAAAACATTCAGTACTTC. It translates to CASSSSGVSGGQNIQYF. The variable domain in full, with the rest retrieved from reference TRBV9 and TRBJ2-4, is DSGVTQTPKHLITATGQRVTLRCSPRSGDLSVYWYQQSLDQGLQFLIQYYNGEERAKGNILERFSAQQFPDLHSELNLSSLELGDSALYFCASSSSGVSGGQNIQYFGAGTRLSVL.

This clonotype was recorded a few times. The chain is built from TRBV28 and TRBJ2-5, with 7 bases fitting TRBD1. CDR1 and CDR2 (germline): MDHEN, SYDVKM. This CDR3 comprises 16 residues. The J segment lost 4 bases and the V segment lost 5 bases, leaving 13 bases of the junction unmatched. The CDR3 DNA reads TGTGCCAGCAGTAGACGTACAGGGGCAGACATAGAGACCCAGTACTTC. Translation gives CASSRRTGADIETQYF.

This clonotype was observed a few times. The rearrangement joins TRBV6-2 or TRBV6-3 to TRBJ2-3; D not certain. V was clipped by 2 bases and J by 3 bases, with 12 bases between them. CDR3 length: 15 amino acids. Per the germline V gene, CDR1 is MNHEY and CDR2 is SVGEGT. The CDR3 loop reads CASSYTRSVTDTQYF. The CDR3, as DNA: TGTGCCAGCAGTTACACCCGATCCGTTACAGATACGCAGTATTTT.

This chain connects TRBV10-3 to TRBJ2-5, with 11 positions matching TRBD2. CDR1 ENHRY and CDR2 SYGVKD come from the germline V gene. V trimming: 7 bases; J trimming: 4 bases; junction bases outside the gene matches: 5. This CDR3 comprises 14 residues. The DNA of the CDR3 is TGTGCCATCAACACCGGGACTAGCGGAGAGACCCAGTACTTC. Translated: CAINTGTSGETQYF.

This clonotype is a singleton in its sample. V and J are TRBV6-6 and TRBJ1-1, with a tentative D call TRBD1 (5 bases). This CDR3 spans 14 amino acids. In germline, CDR1 is MNHNY, CDR2 SVGAGI (reference sequence). V was cut by 2 bases and J by 5 bases, with 12 bases left in between. CDR3 amino acids: CASSYGAGTTEAFF. The CDR3 DNA is TGTGCCAGCAGTTACGGGGCAGGGACGACTGAAGCTTTCTTT.

This rearrangement joins TRBV5-1 to TRBJ2-1; no definite D call. The V end lost 4 bases, the J end lost 5 bases, and 7 bases lay between the germline ends. This CDR3 has 12 amino acids. Germline V gene lookup returns CDR1 SGHRS and CDR2 YFSETQ. Written as DNA, the CDR3 is TGCGCCAGCAGCGGGGATGACAATGAGCAGTTCTTC. Translating it yields CASSGDDNEQFF.

This rearrangement joins TRBV2 to TRBJ1-2, with 7 nucleotides matching TRBD1. The length of the CDR3 is 14 residues. Germline values: CDR1 SNHLY, CDR2 FYNNEI. Trimming cost V 2 bases and J 7 bases; bases outside gene matches: 7. CDR3 residues: CASSELTGAGGYTF. CDR3 DNA: TGTGCCAGCAGTGAATTAACAGGGGCGGGTGGCTACACCTTC.

The chain couples TRBV5-1 to TRBJ2-5; the D call may be TRBD1 or TRBD2 (5 bases each). This CDR3 region has 15 residues. The germline V and J ends were trimmed by 0 bases and 2 bases, with 11 bases remaining between them. Germline values: CDR1 SGHRS, CDR2 YFSETQ. CDR3 sequence: CASSLVRDLQETQYF. Here the CDR3 DNA reads TGCGCCAGCAGCTTGGTCCGGGACCTACAAGAGACCCAGTACTTC.

V is TRBV19 and J is TRBJ2-2; 7 nucleotides agree with TRBD1. The length of the CDR3 is 14 residues. V lost 9 bases and J lost 2; bases outside the gene matches: 6. Germline-derived CDR1 and CDR2 are LNHDA and SQIVND (reference sequence). The DNA of the CDR3 is TGTGCCAGCCAGACAGGGAGTAACACCGGGGAGCTGTTTTTT. Translation gives CASQTGSNTGELFF.

V and J are TRBV12-3 or TRBV12-4 and TRBJ2-4; TRBD1 aligns across 10 bases. The DNA end is more similar to TRBJ2-7, so the J call may be wrong. The CDR3 is 14 amino acids. CDR3 residues: CASTSSDRGHEQYF. Written as DNA, the CDR3 is TGTGCCAGCACCAGCTCTGACAGGGGGCACGAGCAGTACTTC.

This clonotype was recorded a few times. The V and J genes are TRBV4-2 and TRBJ2-1; 10 nucleotides line up with TRBD2. Germline V gene lookup returns CDR1 LGHNA and CDR2 YNFKEQ. Trimming at V came to 1 base and at J to 9 bases, leaving 6 bases not matched to a gene. This CDR3 has 15 amino acids. CDR3 in amino acids: CASSQVSGGVSEQFF. The CDR3 nucleotides are TGTGCCAGCAGCCAAGTCAGCGGGGGGGTTTCTGAGCAGTTCTTC.

The chain couples TRBV2 to TRBJ2-3, with TRBD2 as a possible D gene (5 bases). There are 16 residues in the CDR3. The germline CDR1 and CDR2 sequences are SNHLY and FYNNEI. V gave up 5 bases and J gave up 2 bases, with 17 bases separating them. CDR3 loop: CASSPYGLISTDTQYF. CDR3 DNA: TGTGCCAGCAGTCCCTACGGACTCATCTCCACAGATACGCAGTATTTT.

In this sample, this clonotype turned up a few times. This chain joins TRBV3-1 and TRBJ2-3; the match to TRBD1 covers 9 bases. This CDR3 spans 16 amino acids. Germline V gives CDR1 LGHDT, CDR2 YNNKEL (reference sequence). V lost 0 bases and J lost 14; bases outside the gene matches: 15. The CDR3 sequence is CASSQEGTGFDGVLYF. CDR3 nucleotides: TGTGCCAGCAGCCAAGAAGGGACAGGGTTTGACGGAGTACTGTATTTT.

The chain couples TRBV2 to TRBJ2-7; D ambiguous. Trimming pared 4 bases from V and 5 bases from J, leaving 9 bases between. CDR1 and CDR2 from the germline V gene are SNHLY and FYNNEI. This CDR3 spans 12 amino acids. Here the CDR3 DNA reads TGTGCCAGCAGTGTAGGCATTAACGAGCAGTACTTC. This encodes CASSVGINEQYF.

This clonotype turned up a few times. The chain joins TRBV14 to TRBJ2-7, with TRBD2 as a possible D gene (6 bases). V lost 0 bases and J 4 bases, leaving 13 bases between the germline ends. CDR1 is SGHDN, CDR2 FVKESK, per germline. This CDR3 has 15 amino acids. CDR3 amino acids: CASSQEGGSPYEQYF. Written as DNA, the CDR3 is TGTGCCAGCAGCCAAGAGGGGGGATCTCCTTACGAGCAGTACTTC.

Remarks on this clonotype: This may stem from a read error, because a much larger clone lies one nucleotide away. V gene TRBV7-2 combines with J gene TRBJ1-5; no reliable D call. Germline CDR1 is SGHTA and CDR2 is FQGNSA. The CDR3 is made up of 14 amino acids. The CDR3 is CVSSLDLGDQPQHF. DNA of the CDR3: TGTGTCAGCAGCTTAGATCTCGGGGATCAGCCCCAGCATTTT.

This clonotype was seen more than once but under ten times. This chain connects TRBV20-1 to TRBJ1-1; D is uncertain. Germline lookup yields CDR1 DFQATT and CDR2 SNEGSKA (reference sequence). The CDR3 contains 10 residues. Trimming took 6 bases from V and 5 from J, leaving 7 bases between them. The CDR3: CSAVRTEAFF. As DNA, the CDR3 is TGCAGTGCAGTTCGGACTGAAGCTTTCTTT.

This rearrangement joins TRBV5-1 to TRBJ2-7, with TRBD1 identical over 8 bases. The CDR3 covers 16 residues. Germline values: CDR1 SGHRS, CDR2 YFSETQ. With V trimmed by 4 bases and J by 2 bases, 11 bases remained unmatched. CDR3 sequence reads: CASSGPGQGRPYEQYF. CDR3 nucleotide sequence: TGCGCCAGCAGCGGACCAGGACAGGGAAGGCCCTACGAGCAGTACTTC.

CDR3 amino acids: CAISEPAGFSGELFF. The CDR3 DNA follows: TGTGCCATCAGTGAGCCGGCAGGGTTTTCCGGGGAGCTGTTTTTT. This chain links TRBV10-3 with TRBJ2-2; a weak D match, TRBD1 (5 bases). The CDR3 loop spans 15 amino acids. V lost 2 bases to trimming and J lost 6 bases, with 13 bases between them. From germline, CDR1 is ENHRY and CDR2 SYGVKD.

This chain joins TRBV4-1 and TRBJ2-7; D gene uncertain. This CDR3 region has 14 residues. Deletions cut 0 bases from V and 4 bases from J, with 10 bases between. Germline CDR1 is MGHRA and CDR2 is YSYEKL. The CDR3 is CASSQEVNQYEQYF. In DNA form, the CDR3 reads TGCGCCAGCAGCCAAGAAGTCAACCAATACGAGCAGTACTTC.

The chain uses TRBV6-2 or TRBV6-3 and TRBJ1-6, with 7 bases matching TRBD1. The V and J ends lost 4 bases and 7 bases, in that order; junction bases with no gene match: 4. This CDR3 has 14 residues. The germline CDR1 and CDR2 sequences are MNHEY and SVGEGT. CDR3 protein: CASSFPGQNSPLHF. DNA for the CDR3: TGTGCCAGCAGTTTCCCGGGACAGAATTCACCCCTCCACTTT.

The V call is TRBV3-1, the J call TRBJ2-3; 10 bases are shared with TRBD2. This CDR3 region has 16 residues. Germline lookup yields CDR1 LGHDT and CDR2 YNNKEL (reference sequence). The J segment lost 14 bases and the V segment lost 4 bases, leaving 18 bases of the junction unmatched. The CDR3, as DNA: TGTGCCAGCAGCCTGAGCGGGGGGGCGGCTAACCCGCACAGGTATTTT. This translates into CASSLSGGAANPHRYF.

This clonotype was counted only a few times. The chain uses TRBV24-1 and TRBJ2-1; maybe TRBD1 (6 bases). Germline V gene data show CDR1 as KGHDR and CDR2 as SFDVKD. V was pared by 4 bases and J by 6 bases, with 9 bases between. This CDR3 comprises 13 residues. The CDR3 nucleotides are TGTGCCACCAGTGACCGGACAGTCAATGAGCAGTTCTTC. It translates to CATSDRTVNEQFF.

The genes are TRBV4-3 and TRBJ1-6; 7 nucleotides agree with TRBD1. The J segment lost 9 bases and the V segment lost 2 bases, leaving 10 bases of the junction unmatched. CDR1 and CDR2 from the germline V gene are LGHNA and YSLEER. The CDR3 has 16 amino acids. The CDR3 nucleotides read TGCGCCAGCAGCCAAACCCCCGAGGGGGCTGGTTCACCCCTCCACTTT. Translating it yields CASSQTPEGAGSPLHF.

This sequence joins TRBV4-1 and TRBJ1-4, with 7 bases fitting TRBD1. Per the germline V gene, CDR1 is MGHRA and CDR2 is YSYEKL. The CDR3 is made up of 13 amino acids. Trimming cost V 6 bases and J 8 bases; bases outside gene matches: 6. The CDR3 DNA reads TGCGCCAGCAGACGACAGGGTTTCGAAAAACTGTTTTTT. It codes for CASRRQGFEKLFF.